Below, 7 T cell receptor beta chains from the same sample are listed, as sequenced in a study of control samples from healthy donors and cancer patients. The assay was immunoSEQ multiplex PCR, and TCRdb's table has in-frame clones only and misses some. This table has about 130,000 clones, about nine tenths appearing once. Sequencing was carried out using PBMCs. The receptors stem from a man aged 45-65 years with head and neck cancer.

V and J are TRBV4-1 and TRBJ2-1; TRBD1 matches at 7 bases. The CDR3 covers 15 residues. Germline loops: CDR1 MGHRA, CDR2 YSYEKL. V dropped 0 bases and J dropped 6; count of bases not matched to a gene: 5. The CDR3 loop is CASSQEGTVGNEQFF. The CDR3 bases are TGCGCCAGCAGCCAAGAGGGGACAGTAGGCAATGAGCAGTTCTTC.

V usage is TRBV3-1 (or the pseudogene TRBV3-2) and J usage is TRBJ2-1; TRBD1 matches 8 bases. Germline trimming cut 1 base from V and 3 bases from J; bases unmatched to any gene: 2. Germline CDR1 reads LGHDT; CDR2 reads YNNKEL (reference sequence). CDR3 length equals 15 residues. CDR3 DNA sequence: TGTGCCAGCAGCCAAGGAGGGACAGGCTACAATGAGCAGTTCTTC. Its protein is CASSQGGTGYNEQFF.

V is TRBV24-1 and J is TRBJ2-5; no reliable D call. Germline-derived CDR1 and CDR2 are KGHDR and SFDVKD. The CDR3 length is 11 residues. V dropped 9 bases and J dropped 0 bases, with 4 bases sitting between them. The CDR3 coding sequence is TGTGCCACCGTACACCAAGAGACCCAGTACTTC. Translated, it gives CATVHQETQYF.

In nucleotides, the CDR3 is TGTGCCAGCAGTCGCCAAGGGTACGAGCAGTACTTC. This sequence encodes CASSRQGYEQYF. The V call is TRBV28, the J call TRBJ2-7; D gene ambiguous. In germline, CDR1 is MDHEN, CDR2 SYDVKM. V shed 5 bases and J shed 4 bases, with 9 bases lying between them. The CDR3 sequence is 12 residues long.

The chain joins TRBV28 to TRBJ2-1, with 7 positions matching TRBD2. Germline CDR1 MDHEN, CDR2 SYDVKM. J was trimmed by 6 bases and V by 5 bases; bases with no gene match: 4. This CDR3 contains 13 residues. The CDR3 is CASSGSGINEQFF. The CDR3 nucleotides are TGTGCCAGCAGTGGCAGCGGGATCAATGAGCAGTTCTTC.

This clone has a single count. V is TRBV19 and J is TRBJ2-7, with 8 positions matching TRBD1. The CDR3 covers 14 residues. V lost 5 bases to trimming and J lost 5 bases; unmatched junction nucleotides: 8. The germline V gene has CDR1 LNHDA and CDR2 SQIVND (reference sequence). CDR3: CASSFSAGGDEQYF. CDR3 in DNA: TGTGCCAGTAGTTTTAGTGCAGGGGGCGACGAGCAGTACTTC.

V and J are TRBV28 and TRBJ2-1, with TRBD2 identical over 11 bases. The CDR3 is made up of 14 amino acids. The V and J ends lost 7 bases and 6 bases, in that order; junction bases with no gene match: 5. Per germline, CDR1 MDHEN and CDR2 SYDVKM. CDR3 in amino acids: CASNIAGGPNEQFF. Written as DNA, the CDR3 is TGTGCCAGCAATATAGCGGGAGGGCCCAATGAGCAGTTCTTC.